Presented here are 12 T cell receptor beta chains from one specimen sequenced in a study of vaccination effects on CD4 cells after COVID-19. Under the ViraFEST assay, PBMC were stimulated with viral peptide pools so that antigen-specific CD4+ T cells expanded. Sequencing was performed afterwards. Culturing for around eleven days preceded CD4+ T cell isolation. The participants, recipients of two vaccine doses, got either BNT162b2 or mRNA-1273. Clones were read by immunoSEQ multiplex PCR, and TCRdb kept only the in-frame ones, dropping some. The data contain approximately 23,000 clones, 73% of them singletons. Antigen specificity for these receptors is unknown. Specimen: CD4+ T cells from PBMCs cultured with SARS-CoV-2 spike peptides, collected after COVID-19 vaccination. These receptors were obtained from a human donor who received a COVID-19 vaccine.

In this sample, this clone turned up once. The rearrangement links TRBV7-2 to TRBJ1-3, with D tentatively TRBD1 (5 bases). The V end lost 4 bases, the J end lost 0 bases, and 10 bases lay between the germline ends. This CDR3 has 15 residues. Germline V CDR1 and CDR2: SGHTA, FQGNSA. For the CDR3, the DNA is TGTGCCAGCAGCTCGGGACGAAGCTCTGGAAACACCATATATTTT. Encoded protein: CASSSGRSSGNTIYF.

V and J are TRBV30 and TRBJ2-2; 9 nucleotides agree with TRBD1. V gave up 7 bases and J gave up 5 bases; unmatched junction bases: 11. The CDR3 consists of 15 residues. Germline V CDR1 and CDR2: GTSNPN, SVGIG (reference sequence). CDR3 in amino acids: CASTPGQGFTGELFF. The DNA of the CDR3 is TGTGCCTCTACCCCGGGACAGGGCTTTACCGGGGAGCTGTTTTTT.

V and J are TRBV14 and TRBJ2-7, with 7 nucleotides matching TRBD2. CDR1 and CDR2 from the germline V gene are SGHDN and FVKESK. The CDR3 spans 17 residues. J was trimmed by 4 bases and V by 5 bases; bases with no gene match: 17. The CDR3 protein is CASSSQVFAGARYEQYF. CDR3 sequence (DNA): TGTGCCAGCAGCAGTCAAGTTTTTGCGGGAGCCAGGTACGAGCAGTACTTC. The complete variable domain, with remaining parts taken from reference TRBV14 and TRBJ2-7, reads EAGVTQFPSHSVIEKGQTVTLRCDPISGHDNLYWYRRVMGKEIKFLLHFVKESKQDESGMPNNRFLAERTGGTYSTLKVQPAELEDSGVYFCASSSQVFAGARYEQYFGPGTRLTVT.

This chain connects TRBV6-7 to TRBJ2-7, with 7 bases identical to TRBD1. TRBV6-7 is assigned to the ORF class and has an uncertain function. Unmatched junction bases numbered 9, after V lost 4 bases and J lost 3 bases. CDR3 length: 15 amino acids. The CDR3 protein is CASSWKGQWVYEQYF. The CDR3, as DNA: TGTGCCAGCAGTTGGAAGGGACAGTGGGTCTACGAGCAGTACTTC.

This chain links TRBV10-3 with TRBJ1-2; the D gene is possibly TRBD1 (6 bases). V was cut by 9 bases and J by 7 bases, with 27 bases left in between. The CDR3 has 16 amino acids. The V gene's germline CDR1 is ENHRY and CDR2 SYGVKD. CDR3: CAISTTTGLKEGGYTF. In DNA, the CDR3 is TGTGCCATTAGTACAACTACAGGGTTAAAGGAGGGTGGCTACACCTTC.

The rearrangement joins TRBV7-9 to TRBJ1-1, with a tentative D call TRBD1 (6 bases). The V gene's germline CDR1 is SEHNR and CDR2 FQNEAQ (reference sequence). The germline V and J ends were trimmed by 3 bases and 5 bases, with 13 bases remaining between them. The CDR3 sequence is 14 residues long. The CDR3 coding sequence is TGTGCCAGCAGCTTGGGGGGGGCGCGGACTGAAGCTTTCTTT. This codes for CASSLGGARTEAFF.

This chain connects TRBV2 to TRBJ1-2; 8 nucleotides align to TRBD1. CDR1 is SNHLY and CDR2 is FYNNEI in the germline V gene. Trimming at V came to 6 bases and at J to 5 bases, leaving 11 bases not matched to a gene. The CDR3 is made up of 15 amino acids. CDR3 nucleotide sequence: TGTGCCAGCAGGGCGTACAGGGGGTCTGGTTATGGCTACACCTTC. Amino acid sequence: CASRAYRGSGYGYTF.

The count of this clone is one. The genes are TRBV20-1 and TRBJ2-7, with D hard to call. Trimming cost V 3 bases and J 2 bases, with 5 bases left between them. The CDR3 has 11 amino acids. Germline V CDR1 and CDR2: DFQATT, SNEGSKA (reference sequence). The CDR3 nucleotides read TGCAGTGCTAGCACGGCCTACGAGCAGTACTTC. Protein: CSASTAYEQYF.

This chain connects TRBV5-6 to TRBJ2-3; tentative D call: TRBD2 (6 bases). CDR1 and CDR2 from the germline V gene are SGHDT and YYEEEE. V shed 1 base and J shed 7 bases, with 13 bases lying between them. This CDR3 comprises 14 residues. CDR3 sequence reads: CASSLRRGRNTQYF. The CDR3 DNA is TGTGCCAGCAGCTTGCGCAGAGGGAGGAATACGCAGTATTTT.

The chain uses TRBV5-4 and TRBJ1-1, with D unresolved. V was shortened by 1 base and J by 11 bases, with 18 bases between the two germline ends. This CDR3 is 14 amino acids long. Germline loops: CDR1 SGHNT, CDR2 YYREEE (reference sequence). For the CDR3, the DNA is TGTGCCAGCAGCTTGATTAGTGGGGATGGGCATGCTTTCTTT. This codes for CASSLISGDGHAFF.

DNA of the CDR3: TGTGCCAGCAGCCCAACAGGCTACGAGCAGTACTTC. This sequence encodes CASSPTGYEQYF. V and J are TRBV7-2 and TRBJ2-7, with D maybe TRBD1 (5 bases). Germline-derived CDR1 and CDR2 are SGHTA and FQGNSA. This CDR3 contains 12 residues. V was pared by 5 bases and J by 3 bases, with 8 bases between.

The rearrangement joins TRBV12-1 to TRBJ1-1. TRBV12-1 is an annotated pseudogene. CDR3 length equals 16 residues. The CDR3 is CASSPRTGLRDTEAFF. The CDR3 DNA reads TGTGCCAGCAGCCCTCGGACTGGGCTGAGGGACACTGAAGCTTTCTTT.